The 30 T cell receptor beta chains listed next were all sequenced from one sample in a study of CD8+CD57+ T cells in acquired aplastic anemia. The TCR beta profiling, which covered VDJ combination and CDR3 sequence, was carried out using genomic DNA as the template. A single record per CDR3 protein comes from TCRdb applying MiXCR to the reads. The sample carries around 170,000 distinct CDR3 sequences, 55% to 70% recorded once. The sequenced sample consisted of sorted CD4+, CD8+, or CD8+CD57+ T cells (not recorded which) from PBMCs. The receptors originated from a human donor in good health.

The chain joins TRBV6-5 to TRBJ1-2; 7 nucleotides agree with TRBD1. The CDR3 totals 15 residues. V gave up 6 bases and J gave up 0 bases; unmatched junction bases: 7. CDR1 MNHEY and CDR2 SVGAGI come from the germline V gene. CDR3 in DNA: TGTGCCAGCAGGTCACAGGGGTGGGCTAACTATGGCTACACCTTC. Translated: CASRSQGWANYGYTF.

This rearrangement joins TRBV7-9 to TRBJ2-2; 7 bases fit TRBD1. V trimming: 5 bases; J trimming: 3 bases; junction bases outside the gene matches: 9. CDR1 and CDR2 from the germline V gene are SEHNR and FQNEAQ (reference sequence). CDR3 length: 16 amino acids. The CDR3 reads CASSPARDSYTGELFF. For the CDR3, the DNA is TGTGCCAGCAGCCCGGCGAGGGACAGCTACACCGGGGAGCTGTTTTTT.

The V call is TRBV14, the J call TRBJ2-7, with 8 bases that match TRBD2. CDR1 and CDR2 (germline): SGHDN, FVKESK. CDR3 size: 14 residues. Trimming took 6 bases from V and 2 from J; bases not matched to a gene: 6. CDR3 sequence: CASRAAGAPYEQYF. Here the CDR3 DNA reads TGTGCCAGCAGAGCAGCGGGGGCACCCTACGAGCAGTACTTC.

The genes are TRBV14 and TRBJ1-6, with unresolved D. Germline CDR1 SGHDN, CDR2 FVKESK. Trimming took 0 bases from V and 10 from J, leaving 4 bases between them. This CDR3 region has 12 residues. CDR3 in amino acids: CASSQEGSPLHF. For the CDR3, the DNA is TGTGCCAGCAGCCAAGAAGGGTCACCCCTCCACTTT.

This clonotype was counted many times. The chain employs TRBV15 and TRBJ2-2; D may be TRBD1 (5 bases). Between the trimmed V and J ends, which lost 8 bases and 0 bases, there was a span of 16 bases. CDR1 LNHNV and CDR2 YYDKDF come from the germline V gene (reference sequence). This CDR3 is 16 amino acids long. CDR3 amino acids: CATGRWGPANTGELFF. In nucleotides, the CDR3 is TGTGCCACCGGAAGGTGGGGCCCCGCGAACACCGGGGAGCTGTTTTTT.

V usage is TRBV5-4 and J usage is TRBJ2-5, with 8 bases identical to TRBD2. This CDR3 region has 15 residues. Germline-derived CDR1 and CDR2 are SGHNT and YYREEE (reference sequence). V dropped 2 bases and J dropped 5; count of bases not matched to a gene: 8. CDR3 protein: CASSFGGDVRETQYF. DNA of the CDR3: TGTGCCAGCAGCTTCGGGGGGGATGTGAGGGAGACCCAGTACTTC.

The chain has TRBV2 and TRBJ1-5; the D gene is possibly TRBD1 (5 bases). The V gene's germline CDR1 is SNHLY and CDR2 FYNNEI. V was pared by 7 bases and J by 2 bases, with 9 bases between. CDR3 length: 13 residues. Here the CDR3 reads CASNQGRNQPQHF. The CDR3 bases are TGTGCCAGCAACCAGGGTCGCAATCAGCCCCAGCATTTT.

The V call is TRBV20-1, the J call TRBJ1-6, with D possibly matching TRBD1 (5 bases). V was shortened by 3 bases and J by 0 bases, with 15 bases between the two germline ends. CDR3 length: 17 residues. Germline V gene sequence: CDR1 DFQATT, CDR2 SNEGSKA (reference sequence). The CDR3 DNA follows: TGCAGTGCTAGGAGGGACGGACAAAGCTCCTATAATTCACCCCTCCACTTT. Its translation: CSARRDGQSSYNSPLHF.

This clonotype was seen at least ten times. V gene TRBV9 combines with J gene TRBJ1-1; 7 nucleotides match TRBD1. With V trimmed by 2 bases and J by 4 bases, 5 bases remained unmatched. The CDR3 sequence is 14 residues long. In germline, CDR1 is SGDLS, CDR2 YYNGEE. The CDR3 coding sequence is TGTGCCAGCAGCGTGAGTCCAGGGGGCACTGAAGCTTTCTTT. Protein product: CASSVSPGGTEAFF. Full variable domain (missing parts from reference TRBV9 and TRBJ1-1): DSGVTQTPKHLITATGQRVTLRCSPRSGDLSVYWYQQSLDQGLQFLIQYYNGEERAKGNILERFSAQQFPDLHSELNLSSLELGDSALYFCASSVSPGGTEAFFGQGTRLTVV.

The chain recombines TRBV10-2 with TRBJ2-2, with TRBD2 matching 9 bases. Germline assignment: CDR1 WSHSY and CDR2 SAAADI. The CDR3 has 16 residues. V shed 6 bases and J 1 base; nucleotides not matched to a gene: 6. The CDR3, as DNA: TGCGCCAGCAGGACGGCGGGGGGGCAGAACACCGGGGAGCTGTTTTTT. Translating gives CASRTAGGQNTGELFF.

V and J are TRBV29-1 and TRBJ1-1; 7 bases map to TRBD1. This CDR3 comprises 13 residues. CDR1 is SQVTM, CDR2 ANQGSEA, per germline. Trimming at V came to 4 bases and at J to 0 bases, leaving 2 bases not matched to a gene. The chain's CDR3 is CSVADRLNTEAFF. As DNA, the CDR3 is TGCAGCGTTGCGGACAGGTTGAACACTGAAGCTTTCTTT. Based on the CDR3 plus reference TRBV29-1 and TRBJ1-1, the full variable domain is SAVISQKPSRDICQRGTSLTIQCQVDSQVTMMFWYRQQPGQSLTLIATANQGSEATYESGFVIDKFPISRPNLTFSTLTVSNMSPEDSSIYLCSVADRLNTEAFFGQGTRLTVV.

For the CDR3, the DNA is TGTGCCAGCAGCTTAGGGGGACAGCTGAACACTGAAGCTTTCTTT. Encoded protein: CASSLGGQLNTEAFF. The J gene is TRBJ1-1, the V gene TRBV7-9, with TRBD1 matching 7 bases. The V and J ends lost 1 base and 0 bases, in that order; junction bases with no gene match: 2. Germline CDR1 reads SEHNR; CDR2 reads FQNEAQ (reference sequence). This CDR3 is 15 amino acids long.

The chain combines TRBV19 with TRBJ2-7, with D maybe TRBD1 (6 bases). This CDR3 is 15 amino acids long. Per the germline V gene, CDR1 is LNHDA and CDR2 is SQIVND (reference sequence). Written as DNA, the CDR3 is TGTGCTAACAGCGAAAACAGGGAGAACGCCTACGAGCAGTACTTC. It codes for CANSENRENAYEQYF.

This clonotype occurred many times. The chain uses TRBV25-1 and TRBJ2-2; D is uncertain. V lost 3 bases and J lost 2, with 10 bases in between. The V gene's germline CDR1 is MGHDK and CDR2 SYGVNS. The CDR3 runs to 15 residues. CDR3 in amino acids: CASSELAVNTGELFF. The CDR3 region has the DNA TGTGCCAGCAGTGAGTTGGCCGTAAACACCGGGGAGCTGTTTTTT. The full variable domain, rest sourced from reference TRBV25-1 and TRBJ2-2, is EADIYQTPRYLVIGTGKKITLECSQTMGHDKMYWYQQDPGMELHLIHYSYGVNSTEKGDLSSESTVSRIRTEHFPLTLESARPSHTSQYLCASSELAVNTGELFFGEGSRLTVL.

The chain links TRBV7-8 to TRBJ2-7; D possibly corresponds to TRBD1 (6 bases). V was pared by 3 bases and J by 2 bases, with 17 bases between. Looked up from germline, CDR1 is SGHVS and CDR2 is FQNEAQ. This CDR3 spans 16 amino acids. The CDR3 region has the DNA TGTGCCAGCAGCTTCCAGGGGCGCCAAACCACCTACGAGCAGTACTTC. This translates into CASSFQGRQTTYEQYF.

This chain links TRBV15 with TRBJ2-3; D is undetermined. CDR1 is LNHNV, CDR2 YYDKDF, per germline (reference sequence). The V end lost 1 base, the J end lost 0 bases, and 11 bases lay between the germline ends. This CDR3 contains 16 residues. The CDR3, as DNA: TGTGCCACCAGCAGAGGAGAGGTGCGTAGCACAGATACGCAGTATTTT. Residues: CATSRGEVRSTDTQYF.

As for this clonotype: It may be a read error: a sequence one base away is much more abundant. This rearrangement joins TRBV6-6 to TRBJ2-1, with D perhaps TRBD2 (5 bases). V was shortened by 0 bases and J by 10 bases, with 10 bases between the two germline ends. From germline, CDR1 is MNHNY and CDR2 SVGAGI (reference sequence). The CDR3 spans 13 residues. CDR3 sequence (DNA): TGTGCCAGCAGTTACTCGAGAGGGCGCGAGCAGTTCTTC. Protein product: CASSYSRGREQFF.

This clonotype was seen only a few times. V gene TRBV7-2 combines with J gene TRBJ2-5; perhaps TRBD1 as D (5 bases). The CDR3 covers 14 residues. V dropped 5 bases and J dropped 4 bases, with 14 bases sitting between them. Looked up from germline, CDR1 is SGHTA and CDR2 is FQGNSA. CDR3 sequence (DNA): TGTGCCAGCAGCCCCGACTCAAGGGGAGAGACCCAGTACTTC. As protein: CASSPDSRGETQYF.

This clonotype was seen a few times. This rearrangement joins TRBV29-1 to TRBJ2-7; TRBD2 might be the D (5 bases). Germline V lookup: CDR1 SQVTM, CDR2 ANQGSEA. Trimming took off 4 bases at V and 3 bases at J, with 13 bases between the two ends. CDR3 length: 13 residues. The CDR3: CSVGGGGYYEQYF. CDR3 bases: TGCAGCGTTGGCGGCGGAGGCTACTACGAGCAGTACTTC.

As regards this clonotype: The CDR3 does not end in the conserved phenylalanine or tryptophan, so this is likely a read error. The genes are TRBV4-2 and TRBJ2-7, with D unresolved. This CDR3 comprises 13 residues. Deletions cut 6 bases from V and 1 base from J, with 10 bases between. Germline V gives CDR1 LGHNA, CDR2 YNFKEQ. In DNA, the CDR3 is TGTGCCAGCAGTTGGTCCCCATCCTACGAGCAGTACCTC. This sequence encodes CASSWSPSYEQYL.

The rearrangement joins TRBV14 to TRBJ2-7; possible D gene TRBD2, 5 bases. Germline V gives CDR1 SGHDN, CDR2 FVKESK. CDR3 length: 12 residues. The V end lost 3 bases, the J end lost 6 bases, and 9 bases lay between the germline ends. The CDR3 DNA follows: TGTGCCAGCAGCCAGGATCGGGGCGAGCAGTACTTC. Protein product: CASSQDRGEQYF.

The chain combines TRBV7-9 with TRBJ2-7, with D possibly TRBD2 on 5 matching bases. This CDR3 region has 13 residues. The V and J ends lost 3 bases and 3 bases respectively, with 9 bases between them. Germline V gives CDR1 SEHNR, CDR2 FQNEAQ (reference sequence). The CDR3: CASSFASNYEQYF. The DNA of the CDR3 is TGTGCCAGCAGCTTTGCTAGCAACTACGAGCAGTACTTC.

DNA for the CDR3: TGTGCCAGCAGCTTAAGGCTAGCGGGAGGATTCCCCTTCGAGCAGTACTTC. Its translation is CASSLRLAGGFPFEQYF. The chain carries TRBV7-8 and TRBJ2-7, with 11 bases lining up with TRBD2. Trimming at V came to 2 bases and at J to 6 bases, leaving 12 bases not matched to a gene. CDR1 is SGHVS, CDR2 FQNEAQ, per germline. This CDR3 spans 17 amino acids.

This chain uses TRBV7-9 with TRBJ2-1, with 14 bases fitting TRBD2. Germline loops: CDR1 SEHNR, CDR2 FQNEAQ (reference sequence). This CDR3 is 18 amino acids long. V dropped 5 bases and J dropped 9; count of bases not matched to a gene: 15. In DNA, the CDR3 is TGTGCCAGCAGCGGCCAGACTAGCGGGAGGGCCGTTGGGGGTGAGCAGTTCTTC. Translation: CASSGQTSGRAVGGEQFF.

The chain uses TRBV7-8 and TRBJ1-2; 8 nucleotides line up with TRBD1. The CDR3 extends over 14 amino acids. CDR1 SGHVS and CDR2 FQNEAQ come from the germline V gene. The J segment lost 6 bases and the V segment lost 1 base, leaving 4 bases of the junction unmatched. The CDR3 here is CASSLGQGRNGYTF. CDR3 nucleotides: TGTGCCAGCAGCTTAGGACAGGGGAGGAATGGCTACACCTTC.

The chain carries TRBV2 and TRBJ2-3, with D possibly being TRBD1 (5 bases). The CDR3 has 12 residues. Trimming shortened V by 8 bases and J by 10 bases, and 16 bases separated the two germline ends. The V gene's germline CDR1 is SNHLY and CDR2 FYNNEI. CDR3 nucleotides: TGTGCCAGCGGGCAGGGTACGGGTTCGCAGTATTTT. It codes for CASGQGTGSQYF.

This chain links TRBV4-3 with TRBJ1-1, with D unresolved. This CDR3 has 8 residues. The V end lost 1 base, the J end lost 12 bases, and 0 bases lay between the germline ends. In germline, CDR1 is LGHNA, CDR2 YSLEER. The CDR3 nucleotides read TGCGCCAGCAGCCAAGCTTTCTTT. This codes for CASSQAFF.

The chain joins TRBV11-2 to TRBJ2-1, with D perhaps TRBD2 (6 bases). The CDR3 length is 17 residues. V lost 4 bases to trimming and J lost 0 bases, with 16 bases between them. Germline V CDR1 and CDR2: SGHAT, FQNNGV. CDR3 sequence: CASSSHFSGSSYNEQFF. CDR3 sequence (DNA): TGTGCCAGCAGCTCCCACTTTAGCGGTTCCTCCTACAATGAGCAGTTCTTC.

This clonotype has a count of ten or more. This chain uses TRBV9 with TRBJ1-1; D not certain. There are 13 residues in the CDR3. V lost 1 base and J lost 4, with 8 bases in between. Germline CDR1 SGDLS, CDR2 YYNGEE. The CDR3 DNA follows: TGTGCCAGCAGCGTATTGGGAATCACTGAAGCTTTCTTT. Translation gives CASSVLGITEAFF.

V usage is TRBV12-3 or TRBV12-4 and J usage is TRBJ2-7, with TRBD2 matching 11 bases. This CDR3 is built from 15 residues. The junction had 8 bases not matched to a gene; V was cut back by 6 bases and J by 4 bases. CDR3 bases: TGTGCCAGCAGCCGACTAGCGGGATTTGAATACGAGCAGTACTTC. Its protein is CASSRLAGFEYEQYF.